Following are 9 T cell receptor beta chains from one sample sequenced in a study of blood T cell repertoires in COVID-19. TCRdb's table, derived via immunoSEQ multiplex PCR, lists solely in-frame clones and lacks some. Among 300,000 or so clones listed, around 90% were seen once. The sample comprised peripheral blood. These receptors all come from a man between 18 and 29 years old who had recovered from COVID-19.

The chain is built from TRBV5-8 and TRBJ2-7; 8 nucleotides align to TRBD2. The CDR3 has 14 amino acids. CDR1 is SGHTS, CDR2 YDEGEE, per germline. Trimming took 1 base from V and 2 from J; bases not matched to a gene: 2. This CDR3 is CASSLTSGTYEQYF. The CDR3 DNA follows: TGTGCCAGCAGCTTGACTAGCGGCACCTACGAGCAGTACTTC.

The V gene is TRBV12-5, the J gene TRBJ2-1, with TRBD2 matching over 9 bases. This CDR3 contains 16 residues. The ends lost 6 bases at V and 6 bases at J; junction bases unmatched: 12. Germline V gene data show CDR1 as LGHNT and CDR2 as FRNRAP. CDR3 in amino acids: CASGSWGTSFVNEQFF. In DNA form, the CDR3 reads TGTGCTAGTGGATCTTGGGGGACTAGCTTTGTCAATGAGCAGTTCTTC.

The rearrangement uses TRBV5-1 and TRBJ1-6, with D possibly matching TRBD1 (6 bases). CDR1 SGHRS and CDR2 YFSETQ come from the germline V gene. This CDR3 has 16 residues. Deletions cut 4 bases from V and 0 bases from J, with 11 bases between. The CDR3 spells CASSTRDNSYNSPLHF. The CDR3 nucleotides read TGCGCCAGCAGCACCCGGGACAACTCCTATAATTCACCCCTCCACTTT.

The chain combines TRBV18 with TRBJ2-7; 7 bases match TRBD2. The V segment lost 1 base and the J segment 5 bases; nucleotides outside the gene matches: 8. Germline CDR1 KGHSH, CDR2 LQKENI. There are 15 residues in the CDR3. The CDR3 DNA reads TGTGCCAGCTCACCACTAGAAGCGGGACTGAACGAGCAGTACTTC. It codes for CASSPLEAGLNEQYF.

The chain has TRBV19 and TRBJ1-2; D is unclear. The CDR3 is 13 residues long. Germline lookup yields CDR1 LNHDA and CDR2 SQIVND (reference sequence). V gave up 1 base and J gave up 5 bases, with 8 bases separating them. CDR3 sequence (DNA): TGTGCCAGTAGTATAGGCCGGGAGTATGGCTACACCTTC. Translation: CASSIGREYGYTF. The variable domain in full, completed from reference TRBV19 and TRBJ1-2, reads DGGITQSPKYLFRKEGQNVTLSCEQNLNHDAMYWYRQDPGQGLRLIYYSQIVNDFQKGDIAEGYSVSREKKESFPLTVTSAQKNPTAFYLCASSIGREYGYTFGSGTRLTVV.

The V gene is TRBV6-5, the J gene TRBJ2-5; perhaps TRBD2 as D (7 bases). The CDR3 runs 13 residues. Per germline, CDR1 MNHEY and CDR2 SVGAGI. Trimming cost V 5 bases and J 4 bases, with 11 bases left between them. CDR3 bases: TGTGCCAGCAGTACGAGGGGGGGAGAGACCCAGTACTTC. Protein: CASSTRGGETQYF.

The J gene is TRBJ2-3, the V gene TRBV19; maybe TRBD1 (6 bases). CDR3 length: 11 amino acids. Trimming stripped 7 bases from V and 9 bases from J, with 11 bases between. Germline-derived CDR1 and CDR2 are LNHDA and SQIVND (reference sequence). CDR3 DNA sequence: TGTGCCAGTACCCGACAGGAGACGCAGTATTTT. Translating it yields CASTRQETQYF.

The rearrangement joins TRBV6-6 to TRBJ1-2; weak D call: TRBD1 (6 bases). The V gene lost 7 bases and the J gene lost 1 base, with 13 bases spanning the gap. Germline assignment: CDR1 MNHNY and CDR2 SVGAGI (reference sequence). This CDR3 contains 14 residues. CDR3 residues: CASKAGDLNYGYTF. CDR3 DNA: TGTGCCAGCAAGGCAGGGGACCTTAACTATGGCTACACCTTC.

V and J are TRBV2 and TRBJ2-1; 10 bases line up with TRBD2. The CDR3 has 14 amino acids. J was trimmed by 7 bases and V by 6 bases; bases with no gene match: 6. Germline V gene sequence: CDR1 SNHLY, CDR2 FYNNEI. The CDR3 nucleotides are TGTGCCAGCAGGGGGTCTAGCGGGAGAAATGAGCAGTTCTTC. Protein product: CASRGSSGRNEQFF. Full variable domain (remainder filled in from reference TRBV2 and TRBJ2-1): EPEVTQTPSHQVTQMGQEVILRCVPISNHLYFYWYRQILGQKVEFLVSFYNNEISEKSEIFDDQFSVERPDGSNFTLKIRSTKLEDSAMYFCASRGSSGRNEQFFGPGTRLTVL.